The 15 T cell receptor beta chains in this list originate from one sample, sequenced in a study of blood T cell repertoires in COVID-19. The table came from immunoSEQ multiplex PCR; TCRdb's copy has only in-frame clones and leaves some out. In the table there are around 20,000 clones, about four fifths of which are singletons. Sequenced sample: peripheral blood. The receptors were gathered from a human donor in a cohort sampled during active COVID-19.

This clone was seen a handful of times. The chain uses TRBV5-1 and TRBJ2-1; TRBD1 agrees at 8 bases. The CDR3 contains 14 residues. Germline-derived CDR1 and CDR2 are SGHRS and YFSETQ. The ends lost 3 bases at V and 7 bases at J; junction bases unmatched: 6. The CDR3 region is CASSWTGPRNEQFF. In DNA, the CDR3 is TGCGCCAGCAGCTGGACAGGGCCTCGGAATGAGCAGTTCTTC.

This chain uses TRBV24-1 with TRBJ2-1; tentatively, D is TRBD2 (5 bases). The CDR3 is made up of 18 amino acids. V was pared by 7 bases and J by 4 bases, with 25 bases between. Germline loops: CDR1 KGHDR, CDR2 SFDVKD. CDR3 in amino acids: CATSPAAPPSLAYNEQFF. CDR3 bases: TGTGCCACCAGCCCAGCGGCTCCCCCGTCCTTAGCGTACAATGAGCAGTTCTTC.

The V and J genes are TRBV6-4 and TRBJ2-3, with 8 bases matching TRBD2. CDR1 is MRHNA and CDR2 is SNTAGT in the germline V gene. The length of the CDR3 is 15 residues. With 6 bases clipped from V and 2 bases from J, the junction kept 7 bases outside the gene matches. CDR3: CASSALAGNTDTQYF. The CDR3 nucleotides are TGTGCCAGCAGCGCCCTAGCGGGTAACACAGATACGCAGTATTTT.

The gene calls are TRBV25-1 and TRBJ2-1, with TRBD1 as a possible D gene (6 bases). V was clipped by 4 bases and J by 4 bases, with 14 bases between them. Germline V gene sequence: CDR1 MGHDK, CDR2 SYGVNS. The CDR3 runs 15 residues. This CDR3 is CASSVTGKGYNEQFF. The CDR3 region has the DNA TGTGCCAGCAGTGTGACAGGAAAAGGGTACAATGAGCAGTTCTTC.

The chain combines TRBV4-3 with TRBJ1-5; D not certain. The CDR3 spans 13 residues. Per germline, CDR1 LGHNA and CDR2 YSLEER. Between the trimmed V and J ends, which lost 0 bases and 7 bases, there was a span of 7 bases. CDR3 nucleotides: TGCGCCAGCAGCCAAGATCCCGAGCAGCCCCAGCATTTT. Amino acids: CASSQDPEQPQHF.

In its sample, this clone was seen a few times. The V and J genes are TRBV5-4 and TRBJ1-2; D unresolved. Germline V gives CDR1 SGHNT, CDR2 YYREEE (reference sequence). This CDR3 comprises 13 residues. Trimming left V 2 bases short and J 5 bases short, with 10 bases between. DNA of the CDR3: TGTGCCAGCAGCTTCGAGGCGCGTTATGGCTACACCTTC. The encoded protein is CASSFEARYGYTF.

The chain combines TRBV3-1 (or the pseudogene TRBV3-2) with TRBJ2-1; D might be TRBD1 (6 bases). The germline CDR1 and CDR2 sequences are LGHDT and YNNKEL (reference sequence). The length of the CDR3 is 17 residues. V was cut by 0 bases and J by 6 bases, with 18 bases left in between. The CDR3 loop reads CASSQEGTGWGPNEQFF. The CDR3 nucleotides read TGTGCCAGCAGCCAAGAAGGGACCGGATGGGGGCCCAATGAGCAGTTCTTC.

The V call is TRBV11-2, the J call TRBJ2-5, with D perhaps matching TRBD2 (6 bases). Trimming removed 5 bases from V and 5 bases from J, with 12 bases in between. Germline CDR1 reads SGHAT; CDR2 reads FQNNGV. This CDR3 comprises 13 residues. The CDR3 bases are TGTGCCAGCAGCCGGGGGTATGGGGAGACCCAGTACTTC. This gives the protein CASSRGYGETQYF.

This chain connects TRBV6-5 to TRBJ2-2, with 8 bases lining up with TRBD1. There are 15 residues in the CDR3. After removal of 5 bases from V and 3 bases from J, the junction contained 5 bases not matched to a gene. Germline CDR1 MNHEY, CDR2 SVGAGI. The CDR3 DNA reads TGTGCCAGCAGTACCAGACAGGGGTACACCGGGGAGCTGTTTTTT. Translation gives CASSTRQGYTGELFF.

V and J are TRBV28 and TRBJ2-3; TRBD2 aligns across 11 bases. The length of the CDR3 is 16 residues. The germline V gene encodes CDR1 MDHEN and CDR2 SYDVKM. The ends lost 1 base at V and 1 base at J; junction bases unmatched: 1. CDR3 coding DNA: TGTGCCAGCAGTTTATTAGCGGGAGGGGGCACAGATACGCAGTATTTT. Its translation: CASSLLAGGGTDTQYF.

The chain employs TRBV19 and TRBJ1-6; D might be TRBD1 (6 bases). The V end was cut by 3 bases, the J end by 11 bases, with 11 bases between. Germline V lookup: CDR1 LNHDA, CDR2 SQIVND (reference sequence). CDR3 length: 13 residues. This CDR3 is CASSITGLAPLHF. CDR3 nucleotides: TGTGCCAGTAGTATCACAGGGCTGGCACCCCTCCACTTT.

CDR3 loop: CASSMRPDTQYF. The CDR3 nucleotides read TGTGCCAGTAGCATGCGGCCAGATACGCAGTATTTT. The gene calls are TRBV19 and TRBJ2-3; no reliable D call. Germline CDR1 and CDR2: LNHDA and SQIVND (reference sequence). The CDR3 consists of 12 residues. Deletions cut 6 bases from V and 4 bases from J, with 8 bases between. Complete variable domain (other parts from reference TRBV19 and TRBJ2-3): DGGITQSPKYLFRKEGQNVTLSCEQNLNHDAMYWYRQDPGQGLRLIYYSQIVNDFQKGDIAEGYSVSREKKESFPLTVTSAQKNPTAFYLCASSMRPDTQYFGPGTRLTVL.

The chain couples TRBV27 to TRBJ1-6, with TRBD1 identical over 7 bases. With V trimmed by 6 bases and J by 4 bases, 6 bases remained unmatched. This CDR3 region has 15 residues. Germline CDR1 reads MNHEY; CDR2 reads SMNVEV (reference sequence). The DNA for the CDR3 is TGTGCCAGCAGAGACAGGGTGGGATATAATTCACCCCTCCACTTT. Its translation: CASRDRVGYNSPLHF.

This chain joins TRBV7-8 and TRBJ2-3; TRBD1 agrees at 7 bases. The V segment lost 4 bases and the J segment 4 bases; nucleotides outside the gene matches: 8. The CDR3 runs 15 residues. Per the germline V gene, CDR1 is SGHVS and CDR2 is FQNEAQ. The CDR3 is CASSSDRVRSDTQYF. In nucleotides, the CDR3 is TGTGCCAGCAGCTCCGACAGGGTCAGGTCAGATACGCAGTATTTT.

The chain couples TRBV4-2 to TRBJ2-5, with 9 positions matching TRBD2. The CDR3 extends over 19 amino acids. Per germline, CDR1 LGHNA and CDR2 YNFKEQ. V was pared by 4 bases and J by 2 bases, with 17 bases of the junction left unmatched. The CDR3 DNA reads TGTGCCAGCAGCCTTAATGCTGGGCCTAGCGGGATGATACAAGAGACCCAGTACTTC. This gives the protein CASSLNAGPSGMIQETQYF.